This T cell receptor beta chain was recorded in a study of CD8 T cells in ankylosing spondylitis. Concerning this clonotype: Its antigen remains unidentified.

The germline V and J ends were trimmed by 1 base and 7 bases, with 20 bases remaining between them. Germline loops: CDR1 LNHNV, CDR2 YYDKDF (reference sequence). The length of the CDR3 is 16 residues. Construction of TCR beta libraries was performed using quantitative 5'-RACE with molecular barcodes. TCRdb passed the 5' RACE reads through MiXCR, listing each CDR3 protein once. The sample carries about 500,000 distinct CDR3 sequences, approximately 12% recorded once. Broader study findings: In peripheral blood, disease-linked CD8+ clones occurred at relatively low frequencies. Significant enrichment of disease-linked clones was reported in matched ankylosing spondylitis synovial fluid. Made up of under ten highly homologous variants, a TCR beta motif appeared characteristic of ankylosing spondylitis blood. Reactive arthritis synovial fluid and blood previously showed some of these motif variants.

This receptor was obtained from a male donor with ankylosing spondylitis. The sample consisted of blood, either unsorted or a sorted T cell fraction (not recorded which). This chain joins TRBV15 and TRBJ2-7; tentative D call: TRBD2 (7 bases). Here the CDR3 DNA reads TGTGCCACCAGCAGAGGGGGGGGCGGACCGCCCCCAGAGCAGTACTTC. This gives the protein CATSRGGGGPPPEQYF.